Below, one T cell receptor (beta chain) is given with its context. Its antigen is unidentified. This specimen comes from a study of cytomegalovirus exposure and HLA in healthy donors. Study results and caveats: Per a prior analysis, the majority of TCR beta V segments were productive roughly 90% or roughly 30% of the time. The only immune exposure information that was available was CMV serostatus. One variant, a missense change in DCLRE1C, was linked in a later analysis to TCR beta V- and J-gene trimming.

Donors were ostensibly healthy at sampling, although undocumented immune exposures were probable. Germline lookup yields CDR1 MRHNA and CDR2 SNTAGT. The CDR3 covers 13 residues. V was pared by 10 bases and J by 6 bases, with 18 bases between. PCR employed 60 Vbeta and 13 Jbeta primers. The data were produced by immunoSEQ multiplex PCR, yet TCRdb's version contains in-frame clones alone and is incomplete. The data show some 140,000 clones, about 85% seen once. The gene calls are TRBV6-4 and TRBJ1-2, with D possibly matching TRBD1 (5 bases). The receptor was isolated from a female donor in good health and CMV-seronegative. The sequenced sample consisted of PBMCs. In DNA, the CDR3 is TGTGCCACCCGCCAGGGACTAAGGAATGGCTACACCTTC. Its translation is CATRQGLRNGYTF.